One sample yielded the 32 T cell receptor beta chains listed below, sequenced in a study of CD8+CD57+ T cells in acquired aplastic anemia. All sequencing subjects had displayed CD8+CD57+ cell expansion on flow cytometry. Using genomic DNA as the template, TCR beta VDJ and CDR3 profiling was carried out. TCRdb reanalysed the reads using MiXCR and keeps one entry per CDR3 protein. The sample contains approximately 80,000 distinct CDR3 sequences, roughly three quarters of which appear only once. The source material was sorted CD4+, CD8+, or CD8+CD57+ T cells (not recorded which) from PBMCs. The receptors were gathered from a human donor with aplastic anemia.

The chain carries TRBV12-3 or TRBV12-4 and TRBJ2-7; 10 bases are a match to TRBD1. CDR3 length equals 15 residues. V lost 4 bases, J lost 3 bases, and 6 bases stayed unmatched. The CDR3 here is CASSSTGTGDYEQYF. CDR3 nucleotides: TGTGCCAGCAGTTCTACCGGGACAGGGGACTACGAGCAGTACTTC.

The genes are TRBV6-1 and TRBJ2-3, with D maybe TRBD1 (6 bases). CDR3 size: 15 residues. V was trimmed by 4 bases and J by 0 bases, leaving 11 bases between them. Germline V gene sequence: CDR1 MNHNS, CDR2 SASEGT. CDR3 protein: CASSVPGQSTDTQYF. The CDR3 nucleotides read TGTGCCAGCAGTGTCCCGGGACAAAGCACAGATACGCAGTATTTT.

The rearrangement uses TRBV27 and TRBJ2-2, with TRBD2 identical over 13 bases. J lost 1 base, V lost 5 bases, and 7 bases had no gene match. CDR3 length: 18 residues. Germline values: CDR1 MNHEY, CDR2 SMNVEV (reference sequence). CDR3 region: CASSLGTSGVWNTGELFF. CDR3 bases: TGTGCCAGCAGTCTAGGGACTAGCGGGGTTTGGAACACCGGGGAGCTGTTTTTT.

The genes are TRBV3-1 and TRBJ1-1, with a possible D match to TRBD1 (6 bases). Germline loops: CDR1 LGHDT, CDR2 YNNKEL (reference sequence). V shed 1 base and J shed 6 bases, with 12 bases lying between them. The CDR3 loop spans 14 amino acids. CDR3 coding DNA: TGTGCCAGCAGCCAAGTAGGGGGTACGGCTGAAGCTTTCTTT. Translated, it gives CASSQVGGTAEAFF.

This chain links TRBV19 with TRBJ2-6, with D perhaps matching TRBD2 (5 bases). Germline values: CDR1 LNHDA, CDR2 SQIVND (reference sequence). The CDR3 totals 15 residues. The V end was cut by 10 bases, the J end by 0 bases, with 13 bases between. The CDR3: CAIGPGNSGANVLTF. The CDR3 DNA reads TGTGCCATAGGCCCGGGGAACTCTGGGGCCAACGTCCTGACTTTC.

The chain combines TRBV7-9 with TRBJ2-7; D might be TRBD1 (6 bases). Looked up from germline, CDR1 is SEHNR and CDR2 is FQNEAQ (reference sequence). Trimming removed 4 bases from V and 3 bases from J, with 10 bases in between. The CDR3 length is 13 residues. CDR3 in amino acids: CASSSQTGYEQYF. Here the CDR3 DNA reads TGTGCCAGCAGCTCTCAGACAGGCTACGAGCAGTACTTC.

In its sample, this clonotype was seen a few times. The chain employs TRBV19 and TRBJ2-7, with 8 bases that match TRBD2. V dropped 4 bases and J dropped 3; count of bases not matched to a gene: 2. Germline V lookup: CDR1 LNHDA, CDR2 SQIVND (reference sequence). The CDR3 has 13 amino acids. The CDR3 DNA is TGTGCCAGTAGTACGCTAGCGGGCTACGAGCAGTACTTC. This encodes CASSTLAGYEQYF.

This clonotype was observed a few times. The rearrangement uses TRBV24-1 and TRBJ1-5, with 7 bases aligning to TRBD1. V lost 4 bases and J lost 2; bases outside the gene matches: 4. The CDR3 loop spans 15 amino acids. Germline V lookup: CDR1 KGHDR, CDR2 SFDVKD. CDR3 loop: CATSDPGQGNQPQHF. For the CDR3, the DNA is TGTGCCACCAGTGACCCCGGACAGGGCAATCAGCCCCAGCATTTT.

The chain links TRBV4-1 to TRBJ1-1, with D hard to call. CDR1 MGHRA and CDR2 YSYEKL come from the germline V gene. V lost 1 base and J 8 bases, leaving 11 bases between the germline ends. The CDR3 is 13 residues long. The CDR3 DNA follows: TGCGCCAGCAGCCAAGCGATCCAGGCCGAAGCTTTCTTT. Translated: CASSQAIQAEAFF.

The gene calls are TRBV2 and TRBJ2-2; D is possibly TRBD2 (6 bases). Germline V lookup: CDR1 SNHLY, CDR2 FYNNEI. This CDR3 has 13 residues. V lost 10 bases and J 2 bases, leaving 11 bases between the germline ends. The DNA of the CDR3 is TGTGCCATCCTCGGGGGTAACACCGGGGAGCTGTTTTTT. Protein sequence: CAILGGNTGELFF.

This chain uses TRBV29-1 with TRBJ1-2; 10 positions match TRBD1. The CDR3 is 17 amino acids. Germline CDR1 is SQVTM and CDR2 is ANQGSEA. With 5 bases clipped from V and 5 bases from J, the junction kept 17 bases outside the gene matches. CDR3: CSVPQRRGTGVDYGYTF. In DNA, the CDR3 is TGCAGCGTTCCCCAAAGGCGTGGGACAGGGGTAGATTATGGCTACACCTTC.

The J gene is TRBJ1-4, the V gene TRBV20-1; 9 nucleotides match TRBD1. The CDR3 has 15 residues. V dropped 4 bases and J dropped 7; count of bases not matched to a gene: 10. CDR1 is DFQATT, CDR2 SNEGSKA, per germline (reference sequence). The CDR3 DNA follows: TGCAGTGCTACCAAGGGGGACAGGGTTCTTGAAAAACTGTTTTTT. It is translated as CSATKGDRVLEKLFF.

The chain is built from TRBV24-1 and TRBJ1-2; tentative D call: TRBD1 (6 bases). Germline-derived CDR1 and CDR2 are KGHDR and SFDVKD. CDR3 length: 17 residues. Deletions cut 3 bases from V and 0 bases from J, with 16 bases between. The CDR3 region has the DNA TGTGCCACCAGTGATAGGGGCAGGGGACCCTCTAACTATGGCTACACCTTC. Protein sequence: CATSDRGRGPSNYGYTF.

The CDR3 bases are TGTGCCATCGGGGAGGGGACTGAAGCTTTCTTT. This encodes CAIGEGTEAFF. The chain combines TRBV10-3 with TRBJ1-1; a possible D gene is TRBD1 (5 bases). Germline CDR1 ENHRY, CDR2 SYGVKD. This CDR3 is built from 11 residues. Trimming shortened V by 8 bases and J by 5 bases, and 9 bases separated the two germline ends.

This clonotype came up once. The junction differs from germline at one of its ends, possibly a read error. This chain joins TRBV7-9 and TRBJ1-4; 9 positions agree with TRBD1. CDR1 SEHNR and CDR2 FQNEAQ come from the germline V gene (reference sequence). The CDR3 spans 15 residues. Written as DNA, the CDR3 is TGTGCCTGCAGCTTAGTCACAGGGGGCTCATTGGAACTGTCTTTT. Translated, it gives CACSLVTGGSLELSF.

In the case of this clonotype: Its ends do not fully match the called genes, so a read error is possible. V is TRBV10-3 and J is TRBJ2-3, with D perhaps TRBD1 (5 bases). This CDR3 spans 12 amino acids. Germline values: CDR1 ENHRY, CDR2 SYGVKD. CDR3 nucleotide sequence: TGTGCCATCAGTCCAGGGTTAGATACGCAGTATTTC. Amino acids: CAISPGLDTQYF.

The DNA for the CDR3 is TGTGCCAGCACCGGGACAGGGATTGGGTACACTGAAGCTTTCTTT. Amino acid sequence: CASTGTGIGYTEAFF. The V gene is TRBV2, the J gene TRBJ1-1; 9 bases are shared with TRBD1. Germline CDR1 SNHLY, CDR2 FYNNEI. Trimming took 7 bases from V and 3 from J; bases not matched to a gene: 9. The CDR3 runs to 15 residues.

In regard to this clonotype: A read error may be the cause here, since a much bigger clone is one base away. The CDR3 DNA follows: TGTGCCAGCAGTGAGAGAACGGACAGAGTACAGCCCCAGCATTTT. This encodes CASSERTDRVQPQHF. J is TRBJ1-5 and V is TRBV6-1, with a weak D call TRBD1 (6 bases). Germline CDR1 is MNHNS and CDR2 is SASEGT. Between the trimmed V and J ends, which lost 3 bases and 7 bases, there was a span of 16 bases. CDR3 length: 15 amino acids.

This clonotype has a count of ten or more. The rearrangement links TRBV4-1 to TRBJ2-7, with 8 nucleotides matching TRBD1. The CDR3 length is 15 residues. Germline CDR1 and CDR2: MGHRA and YSYEKL. The junction had 2 bases not matched to a gene; V was cut back by 0 bases and J by 1 base. CDR3 in amino acids: CASSQETGGSYEQYF. The CDR3 DNA reads TGCGCCAGCAGCCAAGAAACAGGGGGTTCCTACGAGCAGTACTTC.

This chain links TRBV24-1 with TRBJ2-1; no firm D call. V was pared by 2 bases and J by 6 bases, with 7 bases between. Germline CDR1 and CDR2: KGHDR and SFDVKD. The length of the CDR3 is 13 residues. In DNA form, the CDR3 reads TGTGCCACCAGTGATTACACGGCCAATGAGCAGTTCTTC. Translation gives CATSDYTANEQFF.

The genes are TRBV20-1 and TRBJ2-7; a possible D gene is TRBD2 (6 bases). The CDR3 loop spans 14 amino acids. Germline lookup yields CDR1 DFQATT and CDR2 SNEGSKA (reference sequence). Trimming left V 2 bases short and J 4 bases short, with 15 bases between. The CDR3 nucleotides are TGCAGTGCTAGATCCCGACTAGGTTGGTACGAGCAGTACTTC. This gives the protein CSARSRLGWYEQYF.

A word on this clonotype: A read error may be the cause here, since a much bigger clone is one base away. This sequence joins TRBV20-1 and TRBJ2-3; D might be TRBD1 (7 bases). Per the germline V gene, CDR1 is DFQATT and CDR2 is SNEGSKA (reference sequence). Trimming cost V 5 bases and J 7 bases, with 19 bases left between them. The CDR3 is made up of 14 amino acids. The DNA of the CDR3 is TGCAGTGCTTGGCAGGGGGGTCGATCTAATACGCAGTATTTT. Translation: CSAWQGGRSNTQYF.

This clonotype has more than one count but fewer than ten. V usage is TRBV27 and J usage is TRBJ1-5; possible D gene TRBD1, 5 bases. The CDR3 consists of 15 residues. V was clipped by 6 bases and J by 1 base, with 13 bases between them. Germline values: CDR1 MNHEY, CDR2 SMNVEV (reference sequence). CDR3 protein: CASSTFGGSNQPQHF. The CDR3, as DNA: TGTGCCAGCAGCACCTTTGGGGGAAGCAATCAGCCCCAGCATTTT.

CDR3 DNA sequence: TGCAGTGCTAGAGAGGAAGGGGCAGGGATGGACACAGATACGCAGTATTTT. Amino acid sequence: CSAREEGAGMDTDTQYF. This chain links TRBV20-1 with TRBJ2-3; a weak D match, TRBD1 (5 bases). This CDR3 contains 17 residues. CDR1 is DFQATT, CDR2 SNEGSKA, per germline (reference sequence). The V and J ends lost 0 bases and 2 bases respectively, with 18 bases between them.

This clonotype has ten or more counts. The rearrangement links TRBV7-9 to TRBJ1-5; 7 bases are shared with TRBD1. The CDR3 is 13 amino acids. Germline lookup yields CDR1 SEHNR and CDR2 FQNEAQ (reference sequence). V lost 8 bases to trimming and J lost 7 bases; unmatched junction nucleotides: 8. The CDR3 spells CASWGQFGQPQHF. In DNA, the CDR3 is TGTGCCAGCTGGGGACAGTTCGGGCAGCCCCAGCATTTT.

V usage is TRBV2 and J usage is TRBJ2-1; no clear D. In germline, CDR1 is SNHLY, CDR2 FYNNEI. CDR3 length equals 13 residues. V lost 6 bases and J lost 6, with 12 bases in between. The CDR3 loop is CASRSRLANEQFF. The CDR3 DNA follows: TGTGCCAGCAGGTCTAGGTTGGCCAATGAGCAGTTCTTC.

The genes are TRBV5-8 and TRBJ2-5, with 8 bases matching TRBD1. The ends lost 1 base at V and 4 bases at J; junction bases unmatched: 3. CDR3 length: 14 amino acids. Germline V lookup: CDR1 SGHTS, CDR2 YDEGEE. The CDR3 DNA sequence: TGTGCCAGCAGCTTGTTCGACAGGGGAGAGACCCAGTACTTC. Translating gives CASSLFDRGETQYF.

The chain recombines TRBV15 with TRBJ2-1; TRBD2 aligns across 8 bases. V lost 5 bases to trimming and J lost 7 bases; unmatched junction nucleotides: 7. The CDR3 runs 14 residues. Germline CDR1 is LNHNV and CDR2 is YYDKDF (reference sequence). The CDR3 spells CATSEREMGNEQFF. The CDR3 nucleotides read TGTGCCACCAGCGAGCGGGAGATGGGGAATGAGCAGTTCTTC.

The chain recombines TRBV7-9 with TRBJ2-7, with 8 bases matching TRBD2. The junction had 5 bases not matched to a gene; V was cut back by 2 bases and J by 5 bases. This CDR3 contains 14 residues. Germline V gene sequence: CDR1 SEHNR, CDR2 FQNEAQ (reference sequence). CDR3 coding DNA: TGTGCCAGCAGCTTATCCAGCGGGAGACACGAGCAGTACTTC. This codes for CASSLSSGRHEQYF.

The rearrangement uses TRBV5-1 and TRBJ2-5; D gene uncertain. This CDR3 is built from 14 residues. Germline lookup yields CDR1 SGHRS and CDR2 YFSETQ. The V end was cut by 4 bases, the J end by 1 base, with 11 bases between. As DNA, the CDR3 is TGCGCCAGCAGCACCCCAGGTAGCCAAGAGACCCAGTACTTC. It translates to CASSTPGSQETQYF.

The chain carries TRBV20-1 and TRBJ2-7; D is unclear. CDR1 and CDR2 (germline): DFQATT, SNEGSKA (reference sequence). The CDR3 totals 15 residues. Between the trimmed V and J ends, which lost 0 bases and 1 base, there was a span of 13 bases. As DNA, the CDR3 is TGCAGTGCTAGAGATACCGGTGGGGTTTCCTACGAGCAGTACTTC. This encodes CSARDTGGVSYEQYF.

This sequence joins TRBV7-9 and TRBJ2-5; 7 nucleotides align to TRBD2. There are 13 residues in the CDR3. Unmatched junction bases numbered 2, after V lost 6 bases and J lost 1 base. Germline V lookup: CDR1 SEHNR, CDR2 FQNEAQ (reference sequence). The CDR3 is CASSRLAQETQYF. The CDR3 DNA sequence: TGTGCCAGCAGTCGACTAGCCCAAGAGACCCAGTACTTC.